Listed here are 4 T cell receptor beta chains from one sample, sequenced in a study of CD8+ T cells in alopecia areata. TCR sequencing used cDNA made by reverse transcription of extracted RNA. Assay used: immunoSEQ multiplex PCR; TCRdb lists only in-frame clones, some missing. This table has 110,000 or so clones, roughly 69% appearing once. The sequencing input was CD4+ T cells sorted from blood. Every receptor here comes from a human donor in good health.

The rearrangement uses TRBV5-1 and TRBJ2-2; TRBD1 aligns across 10 bases. This CDR3 comprises 14 residues. CDR1 and CDR2 from the germline V gene are SGHRS and YFSETQ. V trimming: 4 bases; J trimming: 5 bases; junction bases outside the gene matches: 2. CDR3 DNA sequence: TGCGCCAGCAGCCCGGGACAGGGGACCGGGGAGCTGTTTTTT. Protein product: CASSPGQGTGELFF.

This clone was counted once. The chain employs TRBV16 and TRBJ2-4; no firm D call. This CDR3 spans 17 amino acids. V was shortened by 2 bases and J by 2 bases, with 16 bases between the two germline ends. Looked up from germline, CDR1 is KGHSY and CDR2 is FQNENV. The CDR3 here is CASSQRKGGVTKNIQYF. The CDR3 coding sequence is TGTGCCAGCAGCCAAAGGAAGGGTGGCGTTACCAAAAACATTCAGTACTTC.

V is TRBV30 and J is TRBJ1-1; 8 bases are shared with TRBD1. The germline V gene has CDR1 GTSNPN and CDR2 SVGIG (reference sequence). The CDR3 is 13 amino acids. Unmatched junction bases numbered 3, after V lost 3 bases and J lost 3 bases. CDR3 bases: TGTGCCTGGAGGACAGGGGAGTACACTGAAGCTTTCTTT. Translated: CAWRTGEYTEAFF.

V gene TRBV9 combines with J gene TRBJ2-3; perhaps TRBD2 as D (5 bases). V shed 3 bases and J shed 1 base, with 12 bases lying between them. Looked up from germline, CDR1 is SGDLS and CDR2 is YYNGEE. The CDR3 contains 15 residues. Here the CDR3 DNA reads TGTGCCAGCAGCGACTGGACTCGCGGCACAGATACGCAGTATTTT. It encodes CASSDWTRGTDTQYF.